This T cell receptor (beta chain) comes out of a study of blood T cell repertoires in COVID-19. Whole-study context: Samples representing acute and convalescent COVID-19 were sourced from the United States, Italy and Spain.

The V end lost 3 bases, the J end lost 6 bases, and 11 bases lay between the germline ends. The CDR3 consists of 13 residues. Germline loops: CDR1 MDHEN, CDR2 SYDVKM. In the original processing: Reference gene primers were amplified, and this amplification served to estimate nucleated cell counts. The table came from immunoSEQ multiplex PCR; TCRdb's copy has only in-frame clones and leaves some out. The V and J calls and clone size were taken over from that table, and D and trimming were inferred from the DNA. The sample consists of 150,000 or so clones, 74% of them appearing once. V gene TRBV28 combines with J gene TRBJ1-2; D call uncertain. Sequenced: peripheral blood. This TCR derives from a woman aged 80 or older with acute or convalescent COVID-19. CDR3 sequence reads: CASSFGRINGYTF. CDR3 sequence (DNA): TGTGCCAGCAGTTTTGGCAGGATAAATGGCTACACCTTC.